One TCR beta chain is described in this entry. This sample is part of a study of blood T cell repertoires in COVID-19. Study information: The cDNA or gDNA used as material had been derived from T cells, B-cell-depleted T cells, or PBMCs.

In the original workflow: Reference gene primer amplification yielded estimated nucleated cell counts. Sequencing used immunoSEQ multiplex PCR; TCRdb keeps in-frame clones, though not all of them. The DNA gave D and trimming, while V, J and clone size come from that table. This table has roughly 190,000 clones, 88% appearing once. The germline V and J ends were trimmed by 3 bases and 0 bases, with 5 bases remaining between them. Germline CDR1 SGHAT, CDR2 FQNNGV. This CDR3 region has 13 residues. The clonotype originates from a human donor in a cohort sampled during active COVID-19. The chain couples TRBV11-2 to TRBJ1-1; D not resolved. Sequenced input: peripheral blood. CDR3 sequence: CASSFNLNTEAFF. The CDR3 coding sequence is TGTGCCAGCAGCTTCAATTTGAACACTGAAGCTTTCTTT.